This passage covers 6 T cell receptor beta chains from one sample sequenced in a study of T cell changes during pregnancy in multiple sclerosis. Sequencing used immunoSEQ multiplex PCR; TCRdb keeps in-frame clones, though not all of them. In the table there are about 100,000 clones, about 89% of which are singletons. Sequences were derived from peripheral blood, sampled after pregnancy. These receptor sequences come from a female donor with multiple sclerosis, enrolled in a pregnancy study.

As DNA, the CDR3 is TGTGCCAGCAGTTTACGGCGGGGGTCGGAGACCCAGTACTTC. Residues: CASSLRRGSETQYF. The chain employs TRBV27 and TRBJ2-5; 7 nucleotides match TRBD2. CDR1 MNHEY and CDR2 SMNVEV come from the germline V gene (reference sequence). CDR3 size: 14 residues. Trimming took 2 bases from V and 5 from J; bases not matched to a gene: 5.

V and J are TRBV2 and TRBJ1-5, with D maybe TRBD1 (5 bases). V lost 10 bases, J lost 7 bases, and 17 bases lay in between. This CDR3 is 13 amino acids long. The V gene's germline CDR1 is SNHLY and CDR2 FYNNEI. As DNA, the CDR3 is TGTGCCACCGATCAGAGGGGAGGACAGCCCCAGCATTTT. Protein sequence: CATDQRGGQPQHF.

The chain uses TRBV25-1 and TRBJ2-3; D perhaps matches TRBD1 (5 bases). V was pared by 3 bases and J by 9 bases, with 7 bases between. The CDR3 is 11 residues long. Per the germline V gene, CDR1 is MGHDK and CDR2 is SYGVNS. The CDR3 nucleotides are TGTGCCAGCAGTGAGCAGGGAACGCAGTATTTT. It translates to CASSEQGTQYF.

The chain couples TRBV5-4 to TRBJ2-2; possible D gene TRBD2, 6 bases. Germline CDR1 and CDR2: SGHNT and YYREEE (reference sequence). Trimming removed 6 bases at V and 4 bases at J, with 7 bases between. This CDR3 is 12 amino acids long. The CDR3 DNA sequence: TGTGCCAGCATCGGGGGCACCGGGGAGCTGTTTTTT. This sequence encodes CASIGGTGELFF.

The chain uses TRBV5-1 and TRBJ2-3, with D perhaps TRBD2 (5 bases). This CDR3 comprises 15 residues. Deletions cut 4 bases from V and 0 bases from J, with 12 bases between. Germline-derived CDR1 and CDR2 are SGHRS and YFSETQ. The CDR3 DNA reads as TGCGCCAGCAGCCCGGGGATTTCTAGCACAGATACGCAGTATTTT. Translating it yields CASSPGISSTDTQYF.

The chain uses TRBV2 and TRBJ1-4; D gene unclear. Trimming stripped 6 bases from V and 8 bases from J, with 13 bases between. Germline values: CDR1 SNHLY, CDR2 FYNNEI. The CDR3 runs to 13 residues. The CDR3 DNA reads as TGTGCCAGCAGAGCCCGGGAGACCGAAAAACTGTTTTTT. Amino acid sequence: CASRARETEKLFF.